The clone carrying this TCR beta chain was counted only a few times. Its antigen is unknown. V gave up 1 base and J gave up 2 bases, with 8 bases separating them. The length of the CDR3 is 15 residues. From germline, CDR1 is SEHNR and CDR2 FQNEAQ (reference sequence). This sample was included in a study of molecular identifiers for immune sequencing clone quantification. Bulk TCR libraries were made with methods that had been previously described and with listed TCR primers. A single record per CDR3 protein comes from TCRdb applying MiXCR to the PCR reads. The data show about 630,000 distinct CDR3 sequences, with approximately 24% seen just once and approximately 0.75% held by the top ten. Study-wide findings and caveats: The study found clones above 20 RNA copies held over 99% of effector molecules and under 1% in naive cells.

A CD8+CD4-CCR7+CD45RA+ phenotype served as the sorting definition for naive CD8 T cells. Specimen: naive CD8+ T cells from blood, with Jurkat cell RNA spiked in. The subset denotes: FACS-sorted CD8+CD4-CCR7+CD45RA+ naive T cells. The source of this sequence is a human donor in good health. Some libraries in this study had Jurkat cell RNA spiked in. The rearrangement links TRBV7-9 to TRBJ1-4; tentative D call: TRBD1 (5 bases). DNA of the CDR3: TGTGCCAGCAGCTTAGGGTGGGGGACTAATGAAAAACTGTTTTTT. As protein: CASSLGWGTNEKLFF. Based on the CDR3 plus reference TRBV7-9 and TRBJ1-4, the full variable domain is DTGVSQNPRHKITKRGQNVTFRCDPISEHNRLYWYRQTLGQGPEFLTYFQNEAQLEKSRLLSDRFSAERPKGSFSTLEIQRTEQGDSAMYLCASSLGWGTNEKLFFGSGTQLSVL.